This is a list of T cell receptor beta chains from one sample in a study of control samples from healthy donors and cancer patients. Only in-frame clones appear in the TCRdb table, and some are missing; sequencing was by immunoSEQ multiplex PCR. The sample lists more than 60,000 clones; roughly nine tenths were seen once. Sequencing was done on a sample of PBMCs. These receptors were obtained from a woman aged 45-65 years with colorectal cancer. Each CDR3 is given with its conserved first and last residue. The D gene is left open where the match is weak. Clone size is not always given. Where it is, it says once, few, many or a class for expanded clones.

abundance	v_gene	j_gene	d_gene	CDR3nt	CDR3aa
once	TRBV5-1	TRBJ2-5	TRBD1	TGCGCCAGCAGCATACAACCGACAGGGGTTATCGAGACCCAGTACTTC	CASSIQPTGVIETQYF
-	TRBV3-1/TRBV3-2	TRBJ2-3	-	TGTGCCAGCAGCTCGGGAGTCACAGATACGCAGTATTTT	CASSSGVTDTQYF
once	TRBV18	TRBJ1-1	TRBD1	TGTGCCAGCTCACTCTGGGGACAGGGGGCCGTGAACACTGAAGCTTTCTTT	CASSLWGQGAVNTEAFF
few	TRBV5-6	TRBJ1-1	-	TGTGCCAGCAGCTTGGTCGGGGGTGAAGCTTTCTTT	CASSLVGGEAFF
-	TRBV6-6	TRBJ1-2	TRBD1	TGTGCCAGCAGTACGGGACAGGGGGGAAGAGGCTACACCTTC	CASSTGQGGRGYTF
-	TRBV14	TRBJ2-5	TRBD2	TGTGCCAGCAGCCAGGAGGGGCCGGGACTAGCGGGGGAGACCCAGTACTTC	CASSQEGPGLAGETQYF
-	TRBV2	TRBJ1-1	-	TGTGCCAGCAGTGAATGGGGAAACCCAACTGAAGCTTTCTTT	CASSEWGNPTEAFF
-	TRBV6-2/TRBV6-3	TRBJ2-5	TRBD2	TGTGCCAGCAGCCCCATAGCGGGGGGGCCGGGGGAGACCCAGTACTTC	CASSPIAGGPGETQYF
-	TRBV4-1	TRBJ1-5	-	TGCGCCAGCAGCTTCGAGGACAGCCCGGTTATTAGAGCCCAGCATTTT	CASSFEDSPVIRAQHF
-	TRBV7-2	TRBJ1-6	-	TGTGCCAGCAGCCCGGGGCTGACCTATAATTCACCCCTCCACTTT	CASSPGLTYNSPLHF
-	TRBV7-6	TRBJ2-1	-	TGTGCCAGCAGCTTAGGGAACAATGAGCAGTTCTTC	CASSLGNNEQFF
once	TRBV9	TRBJ1-3	-	TGTGCCAGCAGCGTCTTGAGCTCTGGAAACACCATATATTTT	CASSVLSSGNTIYF
-	TRBV23-1	TRBJ2-2	-	TGCGCCAGCAGTCAATCTGCGGGGAACACCGGGGAGCTGTTTTTT	CASSQSAGNTGELFF
-	TRBV13	TRBJ2-1	TRBD2	TGTGCCAGCAGCTACGCTAGCGGGGGGGCCAGGAATGAGCAGTTCTTC	CASSYASGGARNEQFF
-	TRBV30	TRBJ2-3	-	TGTGCCTGGAACAGCAAGACCAGGACAGATACGCAGTATTTT	CAWNSKTRTDTQYF
-	TRBV10-2	TRBJ1-2	-	TGCGCCAGCAGCAAGGACCCTTATGGCTACACCTTC	CASSKDPYGYTF
-	TRBV7-9	TRBJ1-1	-	TGTGCCAGCAGCCCCACAGAAAGCACTGAAGCTTTCTTT	CASSPTESTEAFF
-	TRBV2	TRBJ2-6	-	TGTGCCAGCAGTCTTCGACCCTCTGGGGCCAACGTCCTGACTTTC	CASSLRPSGANVLTF
-	TRBV14	TRBJ2-6	-	TGTGCCAGCAGACAAGCCTCTGGGGCCAACGTCCTGACTTTC	CASRQASGANVLTF
-	TRBV3-1/TRBV3-2	TRBJ2-2	TRBD2	TGTGCCAGCAGCCCACGGACTAGCTTTGTCACCGGGGAGCTGTTTTTT	CASSPRTSFVTGELFF
-	TRBV6-4	TRBJ2-1	-	TGTGCCAGCAGTGTTGGGACGGTCCCGGGTGAGCAGTTCTTC	CASSVGTVPGEQFF
-	TRBV5-1	TRBJ2-5	-	TGCGCCAGCAGCACTGGCAACGGGGGTCAAGAGACCCAGTACTTC	CASSTGNGGQETQYF
-	TRBV2	TRBJ1-5	-	TGTGCCAGCAGTGAAAGGGAAGTTCAGCCCCAGCATTTT	CASSEREVQPQHF
-	TRBV5-1	TRBJ2-5	-	TGCGCCAGCAGCCGGGAACTACAAGAGACCCAGTACTTC	CASSRELQETQYF
-	TRBV5-1	TRBJ2-1	TRBD2	TGCGCCAGCAGCCCACTAGCGGGGTCATACAATGAGCAGTTCTTC	CASSPLAGSYNEQFF
-	TRBV5-1	TRBJ2-1	TRBD1	TGCGCCAGCAGCGCCTCCGGGACAGCATACAATGAGCAGTTCTTC	CASSASGTAYNEQFF
-	TRBV5-4	TRBJ2-1	TRBD2	TGTGCCAGCAGCTTGCTGGGACTAGCATGGAATGAGCAGTTCTTC	CASSLLGLAWNEQFF
-	TRBV7-9	TRBJ2-2	-	TGTGCCAGCATCCTCGGGGGCGAAAACGGGGAGCTGTTTTTT	CASILGGENGELFF
-	TRBV11-3	TRBJ1-1	-	TGTGCCAGCAGCTTATTCGGGGGCTTGAACACTGAAGCTTTCTTT	CASSLFGGLNTEAFF
-	TRBV11-3	TRBJ1-4	-	TGTGCCAGCAGCTACCCCTTAAAATATGTCGCGGAAAGAGAAAAACTGTTTTTT	CASSYPLKYVAEREKLFF
-	TRBV28	TRBJ2-1	-	TGTGCCAGCAGCCGATACAGGGCCTACAATGAGCAGTTCTTC	CASSRYRAYNEQFF
-	TRBV30	TRBJ1-1	-	TGTGCCTGGAGTGATAACCCGAACACTGAAGCTTTCTTT	CAWSDNPNTEAFF
-	TRBV6-2/TRBV6-3	TRBJ2-5	-	TGTGCCAGCAGTTACGGGGCGGGGATCACCCAAGAGACCCAGTACTTC	CASSYGAGITQETQYF
-	TRBV18	TRBJ1-4	-	TGTGCCAGCTCACCAGGGAATAATGAAAAACTGTTTTTT	CASSPGNNEKLFF
-	TRBV6-2/TRBV6-3	TRBJ1-2	-	TGTGCCAGCAGTTACTCGCGCGGGTTCGGTGGCTACACCTTC	CASSYSRGFGGYTF
-	TRBV6-5	TRBJ1-3	TRBD1	TGTGCCAGCTTGACGGGACAGGGATGGGACACCATATATTTT	CASLTGQGWDTIYF
-	TRBV14	TRBJ1-4	TRBD1	TGTGCCAGCAGTCCGACTGAGGACAGGGGACTATATGAAAAACTGTTTTTT	CASSPTEDRGLYEKLFF
-	TRBV7-8	TRBJ2-1	TRBD1	TGTGCCAGCAGCAACCCCCCCCGACAGGGCCCCAATGAGCAGTTCTTC	CASSNPPRQGPNEQFF
-	TRBV10-3	TRBJ1-5	TRBD1	TGTGCCACCCGGAGAGGGACAGGGGAGGATCAGCCCCAGCATTTT	CATRRGTGEDQPQHF
-	TRBV5-4	TRBJ1-6	-	TGTGCCAGCAGCTTGTCCGGGAAATCACCCCTCCACTTT	CASSLSGKSPLHF
-	TRBV7-3	TRBJ1-1	-	TGTGCCAGCAGCCCCCAGGGAGGTACTGAAGCTTTCTTT	CASSPQGGTEAFF
-	TRBV6-2/TRBV6-3	TRBJ1-1	TRBD1	TGTGCCAGCAGTTACGATGGGACAGGGTCCACTGAAGCTTTCTTT	CASSYDGTGSTEAFF
-	TRBV4-3	TRBJ1-2	-	TGCGCCAGCAGCCAAGCTTCAGGGCAGTCCTATGGCTACACCTTC	CASSQASGQSYGYTF
few	TRBV19	TRBJ2-3	-	TGTGCCAGTAGTAGCGACAGCCCAACGCAGTATTTT	CASSSDSPTQYF
-	TRBV9	TRBJ1-5	-	TGTGCCAGCAGCGCGGGACTTTGGGATCAGCCCCAGCATTTT	CASSAGLWDQPQHF
-	TRBV30	TRBJ1-5	-	TGTGCCTGGAGTGTACCCGGAGGGAAGCCCCAGCATTTT	CAWSVPGGKPQHF
once	TRBV11-1	TRBJ2-5	TRBD1	TGTGCCAGCAGGGATAGCTCAGGGGGAGAGACCCAGTACTTC	CASRDSSGGETQYF
once	TRBV5-1	TRBJ1-2	TRBD1	TGCGCCAGCCTTCCCGGGGACAGGGTCAACTATGGCTACACCTTC	CASLPGDRVNYGYTF
-	TRBV6-5	TRBJ1-2	-	TGTGCCAGCACCAGGGGAGGGGGTAACTATGGCTACACCTTC	CASTRGGGNYGYTF
-	TRBV19	TRBJ1-2	-	TGTGCCAGTACCCATCTCGGACGGGCTAACTATGGCTACACCTTC	CASTHLGRANYGYTF
few	TRBV10-3	TRBJ1-6	TRBD1	TGTGCCATCAGAGGGACAGGGGACAATTCACCCCTCCACTTT	CAIRGTGDNSPLHF
-	TRBV3-1/TRBV3-2	TRBJ1-3	TRBD1	TGTGCCAGCAGCCAAGGGCCGGGACAGGGGTCCTCCTCTGGAAACACCATATATTTT	CASSQGPGQGSSSGNTIYF
-	TRBV7-9	TRBJ1-1	-	TGTGCCAGCAGCTTCGAAGTGAACACTGAAGCTTTCTTT	CASSFEVNTEAFF
-	TRBV28	TRBJ1-2	-	TGTGCCAGCAGTTCCCCGACACGTTACTATGGCTACACCTTC	CASSSPTRYYGYTF
-	TRBV10-3	TRBJ1-1	TRBD1	TGTGCCATCAGGGGGACAGACAACACTGAAGCTTTCTTT	CAIRGTDNTEAFF